The 3 T cell receptor beta chains in this list originate from one sample, sequenced in a study of blood T cell repertoires in COVID-19. Profiled with immunoSEQ multiplex PCR; TCRdb holds only in-frame clones, not every one. Of roughly 220,000 clones in the sample, 86% are singletons; the top ten hold 3% to 4.5%. Source material: PBMCs or T cells enriched from blood (not recorded which). Receptors were obtained from a middle-aged woman with acute COVID-19.

This chain links TRBV5-4 with TRBJ1-1; a possible D gene is TRBD1 (6 bases). V lost 8 bases to trimming and J lost 5 bases, with 16 bases between them. The CDR3 has 13 amino acids. The germline gives CDR1 SGHNT, CDR2 YYREEE (reference sequence). In DNA, the CDR3 is TGTGCCAGGGGGTCGTCAGGGGTAACTGAAGCTTTCTTT. It encodes CARGSSGVTEAFF.

V usage is TRBV29-1 and J usage is TRBJ1-1; 10 bases align to TRBD1. In germline, CDR1 is SQVTM, CDR2 ANQGSEA. This CDR3 region has 14 residues. V was pared by 4 bases and J by 3 bases, with 5 bases of the junction left unmatched. CDR3 region: CSVVGQGMDTEAFF. Written as DNA, the CDR3 is TGCAGCGTTGTGGGACAGGGGATGGACACTGAAGCTTTCTTT.

This clone was detected only a few times. This chain's CDR3 is CSVGTGSGSPLHF. The CDR3 coding sequence is TGCAGCGTTGGGACAGGGTCTGGTTCACCCCTCCACTTT. The rearrangement joins TRBV29-1 to TRBJ1-6, with 8 bases aligning to TRBD1. V gave up 4 bases and J gave up 9 bases; unmatched junction bases: 5. Germline V gene data show CDR1 as SQVTM and CDR2 as ANQGSEA. The CDR3 covers 13 residues.